The TCR beta chain described here comes from a study of T cells in tuberculosis. Repertoires were generated with immunoSEQ multiplex PCR, while TCRdb's copy carries only in-frame clones and drops some. The profile shows 80,000 to 90,000 clones, just over 90% of them singletons. The CDR3 has 15 amino acids. The germline V gene encodes CDR1 MNHEY and CDR2 SMNVEV (reference sequence). Germline trimming cut 3 bases from V and 3 bases from J; bases unmatched to any gene: 6. Cells were sorted from thawed PBMC rested overnight and stained with GMM-loaded CD1B tetramer, viability dye and anti-CD3. The CD1B tetramers carried C32 glucose monomycolate purified from Rhodococcus equi.

The TCR was taken from an adult woman with latent tuberculosis. Sequencing used CD1b-GMM tetramer-negative cells sorted from PBMCs. The V and J genes are TRBV27 and TRBJ1-1, with 8 bases identical to TRBD1. The DNA for the CDR3 is TGTGCCAGCAGTTTCTCAGGGGGCGGGTACACTGAAGCTTTCTTT. Protein product: CASSFSGGGYTEAFF.